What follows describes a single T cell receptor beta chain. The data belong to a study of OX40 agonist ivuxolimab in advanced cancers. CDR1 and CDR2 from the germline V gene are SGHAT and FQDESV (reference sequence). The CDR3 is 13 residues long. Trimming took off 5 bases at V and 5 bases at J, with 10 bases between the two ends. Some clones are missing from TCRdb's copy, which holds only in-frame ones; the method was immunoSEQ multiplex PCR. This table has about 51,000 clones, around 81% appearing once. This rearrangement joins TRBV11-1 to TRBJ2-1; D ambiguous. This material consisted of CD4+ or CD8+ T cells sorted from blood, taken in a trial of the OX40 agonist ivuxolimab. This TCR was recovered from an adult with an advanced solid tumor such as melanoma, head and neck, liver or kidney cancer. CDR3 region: CASSRRTNNEQFF. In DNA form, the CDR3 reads TGTGCCAGCAGCCGAAGGACGAACAATGAGCAGTTCTTC.